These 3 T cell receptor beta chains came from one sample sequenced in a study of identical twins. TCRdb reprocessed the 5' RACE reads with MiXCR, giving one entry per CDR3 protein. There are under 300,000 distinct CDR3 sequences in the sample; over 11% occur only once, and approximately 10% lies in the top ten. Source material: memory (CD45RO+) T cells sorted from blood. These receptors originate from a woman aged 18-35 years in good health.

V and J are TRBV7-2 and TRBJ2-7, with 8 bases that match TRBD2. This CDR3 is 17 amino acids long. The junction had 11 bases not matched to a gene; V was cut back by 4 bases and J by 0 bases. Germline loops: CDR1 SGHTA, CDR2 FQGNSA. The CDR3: CASSSTWAGGHSYEQYF. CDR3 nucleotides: TGTGCCAGCAGCTCGACTTGGGCGGGAGGTCACTCCTACGAGCAGTACTTC.

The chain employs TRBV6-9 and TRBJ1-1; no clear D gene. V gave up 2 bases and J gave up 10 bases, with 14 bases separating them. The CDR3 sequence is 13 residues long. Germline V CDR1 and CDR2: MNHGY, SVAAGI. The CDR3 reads CASSYPRRERAFF. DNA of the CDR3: TGTGCCAGCAGTTATCCTCGCCGGGAAAGAGCTTTCTTT.

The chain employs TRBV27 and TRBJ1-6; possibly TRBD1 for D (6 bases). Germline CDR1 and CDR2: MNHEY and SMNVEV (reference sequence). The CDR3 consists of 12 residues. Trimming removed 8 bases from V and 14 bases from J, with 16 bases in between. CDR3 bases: TGTGCCAGCCAGAGGACAGAAGGATCCCTCCACTTT. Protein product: CASQRTEGSLHF.